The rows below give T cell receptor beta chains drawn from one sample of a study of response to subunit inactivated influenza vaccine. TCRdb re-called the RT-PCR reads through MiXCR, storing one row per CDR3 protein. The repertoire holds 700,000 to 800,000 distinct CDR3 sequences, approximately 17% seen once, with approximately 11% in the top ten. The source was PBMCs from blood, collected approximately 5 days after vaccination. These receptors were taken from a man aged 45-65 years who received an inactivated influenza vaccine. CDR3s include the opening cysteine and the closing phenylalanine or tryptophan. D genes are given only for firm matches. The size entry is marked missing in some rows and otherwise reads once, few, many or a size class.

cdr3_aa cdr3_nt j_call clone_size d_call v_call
CAITQVGESSQYF TGTGCCATCACCCAAGTAGGGGAAAGTTCGCAGTATTTT TRBJ2-3 - - TRBV10-3
CASSSTGRRTEAFF TGTGCCAGCAGCTCGACAGGGCGGCGGACTGAAGCTTTCTTT TRBJ1-1 - TRBD1 TRBV12-3/TRBV12-4
CASSQDRKAGYTF TGTGCCAGCAGCCAAGATAGAAAGGCTGGCTACACCTTC TRBJ1-2 few - TRBV3-1
CASSLLGTGDGYTF TGTGCCAGCAGCTTATTAGGGACAGGCGATGGCTACACCTTC TRBJ1-2 few TRBD1 TRBV7-2
CASSVTSGAYNEQFF TGTGCCAGCAGTGTTACTAGCGGAGCTTACAATGAGCAGTTCTTC TRBJ2-1 once TRBD2 TRBV7-9
CASSSTPTGPKNIQYF TGTGCCAGCAGTTCAACGCCGACGGGGCCCAAAAACATTCAGTACTTC TRBJ2-4 few - TRBV12-3/TRBV12-4
CASSPEGGREQFF TGCGCCAGCAGCCCCGAGGGGGGAAGAGAGCAGTTCTTC TRBJ2-1 - - TRBV5-1
CASSPPLQETQYF TGTGCCAGCAGCCCTCCCCTCCAAGAGACCCAGTACTTC TRBJ2-5 many - TRBV7-2
CASSPADGYGYTF TGCGCCAGCAGCCCGGCGGACGGCTATGGCTACACCTTC TRBJ1-2 - - TRBV5-1
CSARPTGMVSEAFF TGCAGTGCTAGGCCGACAGGGATGGTTAGTGAAGCTTTCTTT TRBJ1-1 - TRBD1 TRBV20-1
CASSLAEANQPQHF TGTGCCAGCAGTTTAGCGGAAGCAAATCAGCCCCAGCATTTT TRBJ1-5 few - TRBV12-3/TRBV12-4
CSAIAGGPKNEQFF TGCAGTGCTATAGCGGGAGGGCCAAAAAATGAGCAGTTCTTC TRBJ2-1 - TRBD2 TRBV20-1
CASSLRREYEQYF TGTGCCAGCAGCTTACGCCGGGAGTACGAGCAGTACTTC TRBJ2-7 few - TRBV7-2
CASSLSGPGPYGYTF TGTGCCAGCAGCTTGAGTGGCCCAGGCCCTTATGGCTACACCTTC TRBJ1-2 - - TRBV5-5
CASSNQYEQYF TGTGCCAGCAGCAACCAATACGAGCAGTACTTC TRBJ2-7 - - TRBV12-3/TRBV12-4
CASSLAREQAFRELFF TGCGCCAGCAGCTTGGCCCGGGAACAAGCCTTCCGGGAGCTGTTTTTT TRBJ2-2 - - TRBV5-1
CASSLHTDNFVYGYTF TGCGCCAGCAGCCTTCATACCGACAATTTCGTCTATGGCTACACCTTC TRBJ1-2 - - TRBV4-3
CASSPGRWRANTGELFF TGTGCCAGCAGTCCCGGTCGATGGAGGGCAAACACCGGGGAGCTGTTTTTT TRBJ2-2 - - TRBV12-3/TRBV12-4
CASSQTAGGSTDTQYF TGCGCCAGCAGCCAGACAGCGGGGGGGAGCACAGATACGCAGTATTTT TRBJ2-3 - TRBD2 TRBV4-3
CASSTYTGANVLTF TGTGCCAGCTCTACATACACTGGGGCCAACGTCCTGACTTTC TRBJ2-6 - - TRBV2
CSARDWGGRAGDTQYF TGCAGTGCTAGAGACTGGGGCGGGAGGGCTGGAGATACGCAGTATTTT TRBJ2-3 many TRBD2 TRBV20-1
CACTRDSSYEQYF TGTGCCTGTACCCGGGACAGCTCCTACGAGCAGTACTTC TRBJ2-7 - TRBD1 TRBV30
CASSGRGTEETQYF TGTGCCAGCAGTGGTCGGGGGACTGAGGAGACCCAGTACTTC TRBJ2-5 few - TRBV6-4
CASSRVYQETQYF TGTGCCAGCAGCCGGGTGTACCAAGAGACCCAGTACTTC TRBJ2-5 once - TRBV7-9
CASSRGPSPRAEAFF TGTGCCAGCTCACGGGGACCTTCCCCTAGGGCTGAAGCTTTCTTT TRBJ1-1 - - TRBV18
CASSPHGQVSETQYF TGTGCCAGCAGCCCACACGGACAGGTGTCAGAGACCCAGTACTTC TRBJ2-5 - TRBD1 TRBV7-6
CASSGGPFNEQFF TGCGCCAGCAGCGGGGGACCATTCAATGAGCAGTTCTTC TRBJ2-1 - - TRBV5-1
CASSQGIWSTRTNNEQFF TGTGCCAGCAGCCAAGGAATTTGGTCGACTAGGACAAACAATGAGCAGTTCTTC TRBJ2-1 many - TRBV4-2
CASSLGQGIDQPQHF TGCGCCAGCAGCTTGGGGCAGGGAATAGATCAGCCCCAGCATTTT TRBJ1-5 - - TRBV5-1
CASSSTGTANSPLHF TGTGCCAGCAGCTCAACCGGGACAGCTAATTCACCCCTCCACTTT TRBJ1-6 many TRBD1 TRBV7-2
CATSDTGTSGLYNEQFF TGTGCCACCAGTGATACCGGGACTAGCGGTTTGTACAATGAGCAGTTCTTC TRBJ2-1 few TRBD2 TRBV24-1
CASSQKGVPGNTIYF TGCGCCAGCAGCCAAAAAGGGGTACCTGGAAACACCATATATTTT TRBJ1-3 - - TRBV4-1
CSARVLSWSNTEAFF TGCAGTGCTAGAGTGTTAAGTTGGTCGAACACTGAAGCTTTCTTT TRBJ1-1 - - TRBV20-1
CASSLASREAAFF TGTGCCAGCAGCTTAGCGTCTAGGGAAGCAGCTTTCTTT TRBJ1-1 few - TRBV7-9
CSARWGEAEAFF TGCAGTGCTAGATGGGGGGAGGCTGAAGCTTTCTTT TRBJ1-1 - - TRBV20-1
CASSFTSTNYEQYF TGTGCCAGCAGTTTCACCAGTACTAACTACGAGCAGTACTTC TRBJ2-7 many - TRBV12-3/TRBV12-4
CASSTPGTARTF TGTGCCAGCAGTACCCCAGGGACAGCCAGGACTTTC TRBJ1-2 - TRBD1 TRBV27
CASSEFGGLSSDTQYF TGTGCCAGCAGTGAATTCGGGGGGCTATCGTCAGATACGCAGTATTTT TRBJ2-3 once - TRBV6-1
CSARGGLATDEQFF TGCAGTGCTAGAGGGGGGCTAGCGACGGATGAGCAGTTCTTC TRBJ2-1 - - TRBV20-1
CASSYQGQITPELFF TGTGCCAGCAGTTACCAGGGACAGATAACTCCTGAGCTGTTTTTT TRBJ2-2 once TRBD1 TRBV6-2/TRBV6-3
CASSYTGLYQETQYF TGTGCCAGCAGTTATACAGGACTGTACCAAGAGACCCAGTACTTC TRBJ2-5 - - TRBV6-2/TRBV6-3
CASSLVLGTKNTEAFF TGTGCCAGCAGCTTGGTGTTAGGGACAAAGAACACTGAAGCTTTCTTT TRBJ1-1 - - TRBV5-5
CSARDFLPGLSTDTQYF TGCAGTGCTAGAGATTTCCTCCCGGGACTTAGCACAGATACGCAGTATTTT TRBJ2-3 few - TRBV20-1